This T cell receptor beta chain came from a study of cytomegalovirus exposure and HLA in healthy donors. Study-wide background: Per a later analysis, the roughly 690 first-cohort and more than 100 validation repertoires shared one platform.

Here immunoSEQ multiplex PCR was the method, and the copy in TCRdb shows in-frame clones only, minus some. The table has 130,000 to 150,000 clones, 87% seen once. The CDR3 contains 17 residues. V was pared by 0 bases and J by 1 base, with 5 bases of the junction left unmatched. Germline CDR1 is SGHRS and CDR2 is YFSETQ. The sequence was collected from a man between 18 and 35 years old in good health and CMV-seropositive. The sample taken for sequencing was PBMCs. The gene calls are TRBV5-1 and TRBJ2-1, with 9 bases lining up with TRBD1. DNA of the CDR3: TGCGCCAGCAGCTTGGCCGGAGGACAGGGGTCCTACAATGAGCAGTTCTTC. This encodes CASSLAGGQGSYNEQFF.